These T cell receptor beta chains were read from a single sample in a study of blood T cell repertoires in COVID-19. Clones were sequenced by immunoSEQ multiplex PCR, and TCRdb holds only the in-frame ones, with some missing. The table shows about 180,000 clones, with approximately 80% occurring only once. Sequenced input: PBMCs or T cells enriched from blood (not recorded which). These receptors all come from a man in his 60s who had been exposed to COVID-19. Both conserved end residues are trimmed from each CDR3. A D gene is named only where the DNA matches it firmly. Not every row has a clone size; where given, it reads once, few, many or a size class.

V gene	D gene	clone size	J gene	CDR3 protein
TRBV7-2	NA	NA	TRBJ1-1	ASSSTQGGRNTEAF
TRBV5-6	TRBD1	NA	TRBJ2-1	ASSSAGTGDIYNEQF
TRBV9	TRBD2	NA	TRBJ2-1	ASSVGLAGAGSYNEQF
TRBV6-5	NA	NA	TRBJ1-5	ASSYEGGSNQPQH
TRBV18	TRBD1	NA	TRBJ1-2	ASSSGTGGLLNYGYT
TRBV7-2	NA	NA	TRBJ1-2	ASSFRDKVYGYT
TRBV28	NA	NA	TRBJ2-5	ASSLDRGLPIAQETQY
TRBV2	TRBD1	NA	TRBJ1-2	ASSPSLPGGSGYT
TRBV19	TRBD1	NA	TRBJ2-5	ASSTLTPTGVEETQY
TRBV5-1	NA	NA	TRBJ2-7	ASSFQGAALPYEQY
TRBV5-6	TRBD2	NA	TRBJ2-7	ASSFPGRADYEQY
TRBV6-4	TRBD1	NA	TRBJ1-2	ASSDAPGGSYGYT
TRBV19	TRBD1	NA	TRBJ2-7	ASSPTPGQGSHYEQY
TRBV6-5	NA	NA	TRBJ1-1	ASRAGPSEAF
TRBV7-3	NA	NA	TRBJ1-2	ASSPSGFSYGYT
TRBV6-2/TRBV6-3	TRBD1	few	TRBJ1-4	ASSRGQGLF
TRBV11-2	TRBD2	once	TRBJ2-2	AIAGGGELF
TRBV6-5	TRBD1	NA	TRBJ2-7	ASNPGDREIYEQY
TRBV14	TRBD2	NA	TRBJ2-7	ASSQDRGGEQY
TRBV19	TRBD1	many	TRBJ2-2	ASSIRGTAGELF
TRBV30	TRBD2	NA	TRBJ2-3	AWSVTAFHGRAGDTQY
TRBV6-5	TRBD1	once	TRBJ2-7	ASSYYQRDRDNEQY
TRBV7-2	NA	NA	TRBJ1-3	ASSLVVSGNTIY
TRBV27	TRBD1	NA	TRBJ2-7	ASRLQGHDYEQY
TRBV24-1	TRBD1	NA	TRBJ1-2	ATSDRGHYGYT
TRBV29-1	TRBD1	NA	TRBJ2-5	SIRPGGTQY
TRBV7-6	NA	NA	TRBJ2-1	ASSLAYRRSSYNEQF
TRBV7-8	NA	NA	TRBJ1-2	ASSLPGGWDGYT
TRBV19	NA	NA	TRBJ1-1	ASSIGSGITTEAF
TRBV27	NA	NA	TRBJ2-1	ASSLGRVYNEQF
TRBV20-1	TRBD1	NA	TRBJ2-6	SASPGQASGANVLT
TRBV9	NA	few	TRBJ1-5	ASSAGASNQPQH
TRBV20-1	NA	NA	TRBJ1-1	SAGEDTEAF
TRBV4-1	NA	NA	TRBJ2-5	ASSQGSGGGQETQY
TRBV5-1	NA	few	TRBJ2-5	ASSLGGWRDQETQY
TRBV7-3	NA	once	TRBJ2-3	ASSQQRTSTDTQY
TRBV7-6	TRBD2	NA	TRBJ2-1	ASSAESGRPLIDYNEQF
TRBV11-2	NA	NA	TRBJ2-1	ASSPGGVASYNEQF
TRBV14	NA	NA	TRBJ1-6	ASSQMAFGALH
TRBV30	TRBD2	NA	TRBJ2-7	AWSPGGAGGLYEQY
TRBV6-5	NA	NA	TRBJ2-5	ASRQTETQY
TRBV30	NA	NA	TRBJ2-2	AWSLSLAGFTGELF
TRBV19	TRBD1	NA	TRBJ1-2	ASSFRQGLYGYT
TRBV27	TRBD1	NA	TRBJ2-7	ASSRDRAYEQY
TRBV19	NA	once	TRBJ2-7	ASSINLDYEQY
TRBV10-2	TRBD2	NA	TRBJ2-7	ASKLAGSPYEQY
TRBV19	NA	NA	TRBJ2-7	ASSIGGRGIYEQY
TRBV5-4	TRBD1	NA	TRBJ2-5	ASSPRWSPGQGRETQY
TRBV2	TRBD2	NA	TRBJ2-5	ASSLLRGGETQY
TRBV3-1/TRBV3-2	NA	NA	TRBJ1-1	ASSQEGPAQRL
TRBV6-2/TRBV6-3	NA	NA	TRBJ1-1	ASSANIGTEAF
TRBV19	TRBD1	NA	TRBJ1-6	ASSPGQGNSPLH
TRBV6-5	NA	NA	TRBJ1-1	ASSYSGRGTEAF
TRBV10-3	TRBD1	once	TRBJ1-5	AISDGQGANQPQH
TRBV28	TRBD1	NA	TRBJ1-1	ASSSLTGVKTEAF
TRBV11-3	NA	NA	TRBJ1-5	ASSILNQPQH
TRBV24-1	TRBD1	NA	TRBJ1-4	ATSDPSGGTNEKLF
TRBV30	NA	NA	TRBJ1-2	AWSRIGGIYGYT
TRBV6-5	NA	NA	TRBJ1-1	ASGRGDTEAF
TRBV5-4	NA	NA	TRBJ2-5	ASSTQRLGETQY